This T cell receptor beta chain stems from a study of response to subunit inactivated influenza vaccine. Broader study findings: Authors suggested few new T cells are recruited by each seasonal influenza vaccination.

In regard to this clonotype: What it recognizes is unknown.

A single record per CDR3 protein comes from TCRdb applying MiXCR to the RT-PCR reads. Of hundreds of thousands of distinct CDR3 sequences listed, about 20% were seen once; the top ten hold around 10%. This CDR3 has 15 residues. Germline V gene sequence: CDR1 SGHVS, CDR2 FNYEAQ. The V segment lost 5 bases and the J segment 8 bases; nucleotides outside the gene matches: 8. The TCR sequence derives from a man between 45 and 75 years old who received an inactivated influenza vaccine. The specimen comprised PBMCs from blood, sampled approximately 20 months after vaccination. The V gene is TRBV7-6, the J gene TRBJ2-1, with 11 positions matching TRBD1. The CDR3 coding sequence is TGTGCCAGCAGCCCCGGGACAGGGGGACGTGATGAGCAGTTCTTC. Translating it yields CASSPGTGGRDEQFF.